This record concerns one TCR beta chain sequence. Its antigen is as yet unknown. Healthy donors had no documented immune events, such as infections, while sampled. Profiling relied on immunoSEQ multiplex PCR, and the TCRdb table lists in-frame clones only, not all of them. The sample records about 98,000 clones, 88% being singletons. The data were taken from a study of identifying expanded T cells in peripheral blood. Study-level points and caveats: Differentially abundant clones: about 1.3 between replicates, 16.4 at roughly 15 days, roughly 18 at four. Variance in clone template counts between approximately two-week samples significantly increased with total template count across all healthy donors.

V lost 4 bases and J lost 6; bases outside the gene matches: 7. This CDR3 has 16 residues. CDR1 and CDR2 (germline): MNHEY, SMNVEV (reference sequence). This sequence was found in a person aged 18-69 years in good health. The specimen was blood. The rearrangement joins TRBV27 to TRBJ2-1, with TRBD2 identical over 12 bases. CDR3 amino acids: CASSSSSGGAGNEQFF. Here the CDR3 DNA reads TGTGCCAGCAGTTCCTCTAGCGGGGGGGCCGGCAATGAGCAGTTCTTC.